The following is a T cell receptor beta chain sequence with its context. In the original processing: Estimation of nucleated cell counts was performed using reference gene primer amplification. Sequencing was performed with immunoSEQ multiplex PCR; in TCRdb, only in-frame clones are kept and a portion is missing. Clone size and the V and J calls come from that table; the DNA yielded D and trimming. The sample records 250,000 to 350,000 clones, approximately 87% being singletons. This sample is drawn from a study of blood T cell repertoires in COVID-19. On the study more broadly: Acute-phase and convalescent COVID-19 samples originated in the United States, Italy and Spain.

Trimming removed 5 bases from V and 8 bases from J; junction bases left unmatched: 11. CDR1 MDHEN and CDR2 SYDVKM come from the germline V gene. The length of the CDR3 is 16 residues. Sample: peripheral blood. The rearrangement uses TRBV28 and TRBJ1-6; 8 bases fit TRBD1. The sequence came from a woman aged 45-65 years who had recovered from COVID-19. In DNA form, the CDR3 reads TGTGCCAGCAGTCTACCGGGACAGGTTGCCTATTCACCCCTCCACTTT. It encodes CASSLPGQVAYSPLHF.